The clone carrying this TCR beta chain was recorded many times. The source material, RNA transcripts, was used to amplify TCR beta CDR3 regions. A set of HTBI primers served as the primers for a first-round RT-PCR of the TCR CDR3. TCRdb recomputed calls from the multiplex PCR reads with MiXCR, one row per CDR3 protein. The sample contains more than 250,000 distinct CDR3 sequences, over 12% of which appear only once. The sample originates from a study of T cells in Graves' hyperthyroidism and ophthalmopathy. The CDR3 is made up of 13 amino acids. V was shortened by 3 bases and J by 1 base, with 7 bases between the two germline ends. Germline-derived CDR1 and CDR2 are MNHNS and SASEGT. Each diagnosis was grounded in clinical symptoms, serum thyroxine and TRAb, thyroid ultrasound, and orbital computed tomography. PBMCs were collected from an approximately 10 ml volume of fresh peripheral blood.

The TCR originated in a woman aged 45-65 years with Graves' hyperthyroidism that later progressed to Graves' ophthalmopathy. The sequenced sample was blood. V and J are TRBV6-1 and TRBJ2-7; D may be TRBD2 (5 bases). CDR3 in DNA: TGTGCCAGCAGTGACGAGGGATCCTACGAGCAGTACTTC. Its translation is CASSDEGSYEQYF.